The next 20 T cell receptor beta chains were all read from a single sample in a study of blood T cell repertoires in COVID-19. Data came from immunoSEQ multiplex PCR; TCRdb stores just in-frame clones and leaves some out. The table shows fewer than 250,000 clones, with over 75% occurring only once. The sequencing sample was made of peripheral blood. The receptors were gathered from a man between 50 and 59 years old with acute or convalescent COVID-19.

The CDR3 region has the DNA TGTGCCAGTAGTCAACAGGGGACGCAGGGATACAATGAGCAGTTCTTC. Its translation is CASSQQGTQGYNEQFF. The chain joins TRBV19 to TRBJ2-1; 7 nucleotides line up with TRBD1. With 5 bases clipped from V and 4 bases from J, the junction kept 11 bases outside the gene matches. This CDR3 has 16 residues. Per the germline V gene, CDR1 is LNHDA and CDR2 is SQIVND (reference sequence).

V usage is TRBV30 and J usage is TRBJ1-5, with D possibly matching TRBD1 (5 bases). V lost 3 bases and J lost 3, with 12 bases in between. CDR1 and CDR2 (germline): GTSNPN, SVGIG (reference sequence). CDR3 length: 14 amino acids. The CDR3 reads CAWSPGGFNQPQHF. In DNA, the CDR3 is TGTGCCTGGAGCCCGGGGGGATTCAATCAGCCCCAGCATTTT.

V and J are TRBV29-1 and TRBJ2-7; maybe TRBD2 (5 bases). The V and J ends lost 0 bases and 1 base respectively, with 7 bases between them. The CDR3 totals 13 residues. Germline CDR1 SQVTM, CDR2 ANQGSEA. As DNA, the CDR3 is TGCAGCGTTGAAGAGGGGAGTTCCTACGAGCAGTACTTC. Its protein product is CSVEEGSSYEQYF.

In this sample, this clone turned up once. The chain recombines TRBV29-1 with TRBJ2-3; D possibly corresponds to TRBD1 (5 bases). V shed 1 base and J shed 0 bases, with 14 bases lying between them. The CDR3 extends over 16 amino acids. Germline values: CDR1 SQVTM, CDR2 ANQGSEA. The CDR3: CSVEAGPASSTDTQYF. Here the CDR3 DNA reads TGCAGCGTTGAAGCAGGGCCAGCGTCTAGCACAGATACGCAGTATTTT.

In its sample, this clone was seen a few times. The chain combines TRBV6-1 with TRBJ1-2, with D uncertain. The CDR3 totals 13 residues. The germline V gene has CDR1 MNHNS and CDR2 SASEGT. The V end lost 0 bases, the J end lost 3 bases, and 5 bases lay between the germline ends. For the CDR3, the DNA is TGTGCCAGCAGTGAAGCGGCAGACTATGGCTACACCTTC. As protein: CASSEAADYGYTF.

This sequence joins TRBV10-1 and TRBJ1-1, with 9 bases matching TRBD1. The CDR3 sequence is 15 residues long. V lost 8 bases to trimming and J lost 0 bases; unmatched junction nucleotides: 7. CDR1 WNHNN and CDR2 SYGVQD come from the germline V gene (reference sequence). CDR3 bases: TGCGCCAGCTCCTATGGGACAGGGCTGAACACTGAAGCTTTCTTT. Translation gives CASSYGTGLNTEAFF.

The chain has TRBV5-4 and TRBJ2-7; possible D gene TRBD1, 6 bases. The CDR3 is made up of 14 amino acids. V was cut by 4 bases and J by 0 bases, with 11 bases left in between. The V gene's germline CDR1 is SGHNT and CDR2 YYREEE (reference sequence). CDR3 in DNA: TGTGCCAGCAGCGCGACAGGTAGCTCCTACGAGCAGTACTTC. It encodes CASSATGSSYEQYF.

V is TRBV13 and J is TRBJ2-1, with 11 bases identical to TRBD2. The CDR3 contains 18 residues. Germline lookup yields CDR1 PRHDT and CDR2 FYEKMQ (reference sequence). Trimming took 4 bases from V and 9 from J; bases not matched to a gene: 17. The CDR3 spells CASSSSGSGGAVASEQFF. In DNA, the CDR3 is TGTGCCAGCAGCTCAAGTGGTAGCGGGGGGGCCGTGGCTAGTGAGCAGTTCTTC.

This chain connects TRBV12-3 or TRBV12-4 to TRBJ1-1; 7 bases fit TRBD1. V lost 6 bases to trimming and J lost 1 base; unmatched junction nucleotides: 2. This CDR3 comprises 13 residues. The CDR3 bases are TGTGCCAGCAGCAACAGGGGGAACACTGAAGCTTTCTTT. It is translated as CASSNRGNTEAFF.

This clone has just a few counts. This sequence joins TRBV27 and TRBJ1-2, with D maybe TRBD1 (6 bases). V was trimmed by 5 bases and J by 8 bases, leaving 12 bases between them. Germline loops: CDR1 MNHEY, CDR2 SMNVEV (reference sequence). The CDR3 extends over 12 amino acids. As DNA, the CDR3 is TGTGCCAGCAGTGGCCACAGGGAAGGCTACACCTTC. This encodes CASSGHREGYTF.

A few counts support this clone. The chain uses TRBV9 and TRBJ1-1, with 11 nucleotides matching TRBD1. The length of the CDR3 is 16 residues. V gave up 3 bases and J gave up 7 bases; unmatched junction bases: 11. Germline CDR1 reads SGDLS; CDR2 reads YYNGEE. CDR3 loop: CASSAPGTGGEIEAFF. The CDR3 DNA reads TGTGCCAGCAGCGCCCCCGGGACAGGGGGTGAAATTGAAGCTTTCTTT.

The chain carries TRBV5-1 and TRBJ2-5; D uncertain. This CDR3 has 14 residues. Germline V gene sequence: CDR1 SGHRS, CDR2 YFSETQ. V was clipped by 0 bases and J by 5 bases, with 11 bases between them. The CDR3 DNA follows: TGCGCCAGCAGCTTGGACAACCCCGGGGAGACCCAGTACTTC. As protein: CASSLDNPGETQYF.

The sample holds one count of this clone. The rearrangement links TRBV2 to TRBJ2-3; the match to TRBD1 covers 8 bases. The ends lost 6 bases at V and 0 bases at J; junction bases unmatched: 5. Germline CDR1 SNHLY, CDR2 FYNNEI. The CDR3 covers 15 residues. CDR3 amino acids: CASRDRGVSTDTQYF. CDR3 coding DNA: TGTGCCAGCAGAGACAGGGGCGTTAGCACAGATACGCAGTATTTT. The whole variable domain, remainder taken from reference TRBV2 and TRBJ2-3, is EPEVTQTPSHQVTQMGQEVILRCVPISNHLYFYWYRQILGQKVEFLVSFYNNEISEKSEIFDDQFSVERPDGSNFTLKIRSTKLEDSAMYFCASRDRGVSTDTQYFGPGTRLTVL.

This chain joins TRBV14 and TRBJ2-2, with a weak D call TRBD1 (6 bases). This CDR3 has 14 residues. Trimming removed 4 bases at V and 4 bases at J, with 10 bases between. Germline values: CDR1 SGHDN, CDR2 FVKESK. The CDR3 here is CASSPGQTTGELFF. In DNA form, the CDR3 reads TGTGCCAGCAGCCCCGGACAGACCACCGGGGAGCTGTTTTTT.

The chain links TRBV6-2 or TRBV6-3 to TRBJ2-7; TRBD1 matches at 9 bases. The CDR3 covers 15 residues. Germline assignment: CDR1 MNHEY and CDR2 SVGEGT. The V and J ends lost 0 bases and 6 bases, in that order; junction bases with no gene match: 6. Here the CDR3 reads CASSYSGTGLIEQYF. CDR3 nucleotides: TGTGCCAGCAGTTACTCCGGGACAGGGTTGATCGAGCAGTACTTC.

The chain recombines TRBV4-1 with TRBJ1-1; TRBD1 agrees at 8 bases. The CDR3 covers 17 residues. CDR1 and CDR2 from the germline V gene are MGHRA and YSYEKL. With 0 bases clipped from V and 1 base from J, the junction kept 7 bases outside the gene matches. CDR3: CASSQEISDRANTEAFF. The CDR3 nucleotides are TGCGCCAGCAGCCAAGAGATTTCGGACAGGGCGAACACTGAAGCTTTCTTT.

The chain couples TRBV20-1 to TRBJ1-1; D uncertain. Germline CDR1 DFQATT, CDR2 SNEGSKA (reference sequence). The CDR3 covers 12 residues. The germline V and J ends were trimmed by 3 bases and 1 base, with 6 bases remaining between them. CDR3 protein: CSASWQNTEAFF. CDR3 nucleotide sequence: TGCAGTGCTAGTTGGCAGAACACTGAAGCTTTCTTT.

This chain joins TRBV30 and TRBJ1-1; 8 bases are shared with TRBD1. This CDR3 comprises 13 residues. Germline CDR1 GTSNPN, CDR2 SVGIG (reference sequence). Unmatched junction bases numbered 4, after V lost 5 bases and J lost 2 bases. The CDR3 reads CAWATGGNTEAFF. The CDR3 DNA reads TGTGCCTGGGCCACAGGGGGTAACACTGAAGCTTTCTTT.

The chain carries TRBV7-8 and TRBJ1-1; 8 bases fit TRBD1. J was trimmed by 1 base and V by 7 bases; bases with no gene match: 11. In germline, CDR1 is SGHVS, CDR2 FQNEAQ. CDR3 length: 16 residues. The CDR3 sequence: CASTPGPQGANTEAFF. CDR3 DNA sequence: TGTGCCAGCACCCCGGGGCCGCAGGGGGCGAACACTGAAGCTTTCTTT.

CDR3 region: CASSLDLRGYTF. Written as DNA, the CDR3 is TGTGCCAGCAGTTTGGATCTGCGGGGCTACACCTTC. V is TRBV12-3 or TRBV12-4 and J is TRBJ1-2; D is unclear. V was clipped by 3 bases and J by 8 bases, with 10 bases between them. The CDR3 is 12 residues long.